This T cell receptor (beta chain) was identified during a study of blood T cells in healthy people across ages (dated by TCRdb to about 2015). In terms of the full investigation: Template switching captured roughly one uniquely barcoded TCR beta cDNA molecule per two T cells in model experiments. Using deep sequencing normalized with unique cDNA molecular identifiers, the study measured how TCR beta repertoire diversity changes with age. The donors were split into four age groups: young (average about 15 years), middle-aged (around 37), aged (around 67) and long-lived (about 74). To avoid experimental bias, donors of different ages were randomly spread across the sequencing lanes. Two additional independent replicas of 1 million unique cDNA reads from the same blood draw were analyzed for two donors (one aged 18 to 29 and one aged 80 or older). Points the paper makes about the study in general: Compared with the aged group, more naive CD4+ T cells, fewer expanded clones and increased TCR diversity were shown by the long-lived group, suggesting age selection. Observed TCR beta diversity per million T cells fell roughly linearly with age, and a significant reduction was already apparent by age around 44. Total diversity estimates from one million sequenced T cells were considered lower bounds and underestimates. Since profiling was done on bulk unsorted PBMCs, naive and antigen-experienced compartments could not be conclusively compared. The percentage of naive T cells measured by flow cytometry correlated strongly with observed TCR beta diversity. Because donor CMV infection status was unknown, age-related changes in expanded clonotypes were potentially confounded.

Libraries came from 5' RACE. Sequencing was performed on an Illumina HiSeq 2500. A second PCR of about 7 to 12 cycles was run with a J-beta primer mix and a sample-barcoded 5' primer. A template-switch 5' adaptor carrying 12 random nucleotides introduced a unique molecular identifier onto each TCR beta cDNA molecule. Each sample yielded at least 2.5 million CDR3-containing paired-end reads. First-strand cDNA was synthesized from all RNA with the Mint cDNA synthesis kit, primed by a TRBC-specific oligonucleotide. After uracil-DNA glycosylase treatment, a first 18-cycle PCR used universal primers M1SS and BC2_uni_R on all cDNA. The original pipeline was this. For normalization, 1 million high-quality reads were randomly selected from each sample, with every read carrying a distinct molecular identifier. Reads with shared molecular identifiers were discarded instead of being binned into consensus sequences. MiTCR, run with a Q25 quality threshold and the strictest error-elimination algorithm, handled CDR3 identification, clonotype clustering and error correction. A nonparametric unseen species model with Euler transformation was used to estimate a lower bound on total TCR beta diversity. TCRdb handled the public reads itself, with Q25 trimming in fastp and clone calling in MiXCR, and kept productive beta chains. Each CDR3 protein appears once, grouped with its most common genes and DNA. The V and J calls and clone size are TCRdb's, not the authors'. This sample has around 870,000 distinct CDR3 sequences in its table, and more than 25% of those were observed once. The ten largest clones capture around a sixth of the sample.

This clonotype was seen many times. No antigen is known for it. No qualities accompany the bases; no much larger clone lies one base away. Donors were a few dozen systemically healthy Caucasian individuals from Russia aged about 6 to 100 years. Ten milliliters of peripheral blood were drawn from each donor into EDTA-treated Vacutainer tubes. PBMCs were isolated by Ficoll-Paque density-gradient centrifugation, with at least 7 million obtained per sample. Total RNA, at least 5 micrograms per sample, was extracted from PBMCs with Trizol reagent. For every donor, an aliquot of PBMCs went through flow cytometry to measure the percentages of naive CD45RAhigh/CD27high T cells. CDR1 and CDR2, looked up from the germline V gene, are MNHEY and SVGEGT. Counted from cysteine to phenylalanine, this CDR3 has 12 amino acids. The CDR3 DNA has 36 bases and is translated from base 1. V lost 7 bases and J lost 3 bases; the stretch between them is 8 bases long.

The sequencing input was blood. The chain is assembled from TRBV6-2 or TRBV6-3 and TRBJ2-3; 6 matching bases give a weak D call of TRBD1. The clonotype originates from a woman at least 80 years old in good health. In nucleotides, the sequence is TGTGCCAGCAACCAGGGGACAGATACGCAGTATTTT. This encodes CASNQGTDTQYF.